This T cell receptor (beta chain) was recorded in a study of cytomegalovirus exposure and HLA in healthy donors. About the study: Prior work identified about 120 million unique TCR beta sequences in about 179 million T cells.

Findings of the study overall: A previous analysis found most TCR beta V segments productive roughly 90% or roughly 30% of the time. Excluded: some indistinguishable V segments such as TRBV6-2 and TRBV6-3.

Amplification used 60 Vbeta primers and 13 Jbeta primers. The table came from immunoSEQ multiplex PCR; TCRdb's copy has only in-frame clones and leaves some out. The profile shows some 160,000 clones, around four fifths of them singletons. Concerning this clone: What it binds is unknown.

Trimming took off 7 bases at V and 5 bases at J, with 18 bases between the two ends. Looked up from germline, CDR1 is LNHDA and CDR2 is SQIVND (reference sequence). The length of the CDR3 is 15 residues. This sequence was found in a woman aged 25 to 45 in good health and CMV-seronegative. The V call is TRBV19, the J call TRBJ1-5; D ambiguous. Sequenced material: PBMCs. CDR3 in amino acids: CASKDTPLIDQPQHF. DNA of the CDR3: TGTGCCAGTAAAGACACCCCCCTTATCGATCAGCCCCAGCATTTT.